A single sample is the source of the 5 T cell receptor beta chains below, sequenced in a study of regulatory T cells in long-lasting Graves disease. Building of the TCR beta libraries involved iRepertoire HTBI primers and Arm-PCR of CDR3 regions. From the multiplex PCR reads, TCRdb called clonotypes with MiXCR, one entry per CDR3 protein. Of around 500,000 distinct CDR3 sequences in the sample, 20% are singletons; the top ten hold 6.5% to 10%. Time point here: persistent/refractory GD, antithyroid drugs over 5 years with positive TRAb. RNA from PBMCs was the source of the TCR library. The source was peripheral blood mononuclear cells (PBMCs), collected when the disease was refractory, from a patient treated with antithyroid drugs. These receptors all stem from a female donor with Graves disease.

There are a few counts of this clonotype. The V call is TRBV19, the J call TRBJ1-2; TRBD1 matches 9 bases. The ends lost 4 bases at V and 8 bases at J; junction bases unmatched: 8. The V gene's germline CDR1 is LNHDA and CDR2 SQIVND (reference sequence). The CDR3 is made up of 14 amino acids. CDR3 DNA sequence: TGTGCCAGTAGTACACAGGGGGCCACGGGAGGCTACACCTTC. This encodes CASSTQGATGGYTF.

In DNA form, the CDR3 reads TGTGCCAGCACTCGGCCTGGGACTGAAGCTTTCTTT. This translates into CASTRPGTEAFF. This chain links TRBV7-8 with TRBJ1-1; D not certain. CDR3 size: 12 residues. V lost 7 bases and J lost 5, with 11 bases in between. Germline-derived CDR1 and CDR2 are SGHVS and FQNEAQ.

This clonotype was observed a few times. This chain joins TRBV4-3 and TRBJ2-7; the match to TRBD2 covers 10 bases. Germline CDR1 and CDR2: LGHNA and YSLEER. This CDR3 has 15 residues. Trimming took 1 base from V and 4 from J; bases not matched to a gene: 4. Here the CDR3 reads CASSQGTSGLYEQYF. The CDR3 coding sequence is TGCGCCAGCAGCCAAGGGACTAGCGGCTTGTACGAGCAGTACTTC.

This clonotype was seen more than once but under ten times. The chain uses TRBV25-1 and TRBJ1-3, with 7 positions matching TRBD1. V was pared by 7 bases and J by 0 bases, with 9 bases of the junction left unmatched. CDR3 length equals 16 residues. Germline loops: CDR1 MGHDK, CDR2 SYGVNS. The CDR3 sequence is CASIPGGMVSGNTIYF. In DNA form, the CDR3 reads TGTGCCAGCATACCAGGGGGAATGGTCTCTGGAAACACCATATATTTT.

The chain has TRBV12-3 or TRBV12-4 and TRBJ2-1; D might be TRBD2 (5 bases). V shed 6 bases and J shed 5 bases, with 11 bases lying between them. The CDR3 loop spans 13 amino acids. The CDR3 DNA sequence: TGTGCCAGCAGACCCGGGATACACAATGAGCAGTTCTTC. Its translation: CASRPGIHNEQFF.